Listed below are T cell receptor beta chains from one sample, sequenced in a study of response to subunit inactivated influenza vaccine. Each CDR3 protein is one row after TCRdb ran MiXCR on the RT-PCR reads. The data show 710,000 or so distinct CDR3 sequences, 15% to 19% seen once. The specimen was PBMCs from blood, collected 11 to 12 days after vaccination. The origin of the receptors is a man in his fifties who received an inactivated influenza vaccine. The CDR3 runs from the conserved cysteine through the conserved F or W. The D gene is left open where the match is weak. Clone size, where shown, is once, few, many, or a class for clones that have expanded.

clone size,V gene,J gene,D gene,CDR3 DNA,CDR3 protein
few,TRBV7-9,TRBJ1-3,.,TGTGCCAGCAGCGAAACCTTAAGCTCTGGAAACACCATATATTTT,CASSETLSSGNTIYF
.,TRBV20-1,TRBJ1-3,.,TGCAGTGCTAGAGCGGGTTGGGGGATGGGAGGAAACACCATATATTTT,CSARAGWGMGGNTIYF
.,TRBV3-1,TRBJ2-7,TRBD2,TGTGCCAGCAGCCAAGGACTAGCGGGCCTTTACGAGCAGTACTTC,CASSQGLAGLYEQYF
few,TRBV20-1,TRBJ2-5,.,TGCAGTGCTAGAGACCCCCGGGGTTTGGCGGAGACCCAGTACTTC,CSARDPRGLAETQYF
.,TRBV12-3/TRBV12-4,TRBJ2-1,.,TGTGCCAGCAGTCCAAATACAGGGACAAACTACAATGAGCAGTTCTTC,CASSPNTGTNYNEQFF
.,TRBV4-3,TRBJ1-5,.,TGCGCCAGCAGCGTAAGCACAGATAGCAATCAGCCCCAGCATTTT,CASSVSTDSNQPQHF
.,TRBV24-1,TRBJ2-1,.,TGTGCCACCAGTGAAACCGGGACACGGTTATACAATGAGCAGTTCTTC,CATSETGTRLYNEQFF
.,TRBV4-1,TRBJ2-1,.,TGCGCCAGCAGCCAAGAGAACAGGCGCGATGAGCAGTTCTTC,CASSQENRRDEQFF
few,TRBV20-1,TRBJ2-7,.,TGCAGTGCTCAATCTATAGGGACCTCCTACGAGCAGTACTTC,CSAQSIGTSYEQYF
many,TRBV5-1,TRBJ2-1,TRBD2,TGCGCCAGCAGCTCGCCGGGACTAGCGGGAGGATACAATGAGCAGTTCTTC,CASSSPGLAGGYNEQFF
.,TRBV4-2,TRBJ2-7,.,TGTGCCAGCAGCCAAGATCTCTGGGGGACCTACGAGCAGTACTTC,CASSQDLWGTYEQYF
.,TRBV12-3/TRBV12-4,TRBJ2-1,.,TGTGCCAGCAGTTTAGCAGGGCACTCCTACAATGAGCAGTTCTTC,CASSLAGHSYNEQFF
.,TRBV25-1,TRBJ2-3,TRBD2,TGTGCCAGCAGTGCCCCCCCTAGCGGGGGAAACACAGATACGCAGTATTTT,CASSAPPSGGNTDTQYF